The 20 T cell receptor beta chains in this list originate from one sample, sequenced in a study of blood T cell repertoires in COVID-19. Libraries were prepared by immunoSEQ multiplex PCR; TCRdb keeps only in-frame clonotypes and omits some of them. The sample carries under 200,000 clones, approximately 85% recorded once. Sequenced input: peripheral blood. The receptors were sampled from a woman older than 75 with acute or convalescent COVID-19.

This clone was observed once. The V gene is TRBV18, the J gene TRBJ1-5; weak D call: TRBD1 (6 bases). Germline V gene data show CDR1 as KGHSH and CDR2 as LQKENI. With 3 bases removed from V and 3 bases from J, the gap between germline ends came to 15 bases. This CDR3 spans 16 amino acids. Here the CDR3 DNA reads TGTGCCAGCTCACCTAGCGCACAGGGTCTCAATCAGCCCCAGCATTTT. It yields the protein CASSPSAQGLNQPQHF.

The chain is built from TRBV5-4 and TRBJ1-1; 8 bases agree with TRBD1. V lost 4 bases, J lost 5 bases, and 7 bases stayed unmatched. CDR1 is SGHNT, CDR2 YYREEE, per germline (reference sequence). The CDR3 loop spans 14 amino acids. This CDR3 is CASSTRQGWTEAFF. Written as DNA, the CDR3 is TGTGCCAGCAGCACACGACAGGGGTGGACTGAAGCTTTCTTT. Supplemented by reference TRBV5-4 and TRBJ1-1, the full variable domain reads ETGVTQSPTHLIKTRGQQVTLRCSSQSGHNTVSWYQQALGQGPQFIFQYYREEENGRGNFPPRFSGLQFPNYSSELNVNALELDDSALYLCASSTRQGWTEAFFGQGTRLTVV.

This rearrangement joins TRBV25-1 to TRBJ1-6; maybe TRBD1 (6 bases). The germline V gene encodes CDR1 MGHDK and CDR2 SYGVNS. This CDR3 is built from 14 residues. V shed 7 bases and J shed 10 bases, with 17 bases lying between them. The CDR3 loop reads CASMRLEGGSPLHF. The CDR3 DNA reads TGTGCCAGCATGCGCCTGGAGGGGGGGTCACCCCTCCACTTT.

V and J are TRBV7-2 and TRBJ2-7; maybe TRBD1 (5 bases). CDR3 length equals 16 residues. Germline loops: CDR1 SGHTA, CDR2 FQGNSA. Trimming took 3 bases from V and 5 from J, leaving 20 bases between them. CDR3 sequence (DNA): TGTGCCAGCAGCTTCGCCCCCCAGGGCCTTACCCACGAGCAGTACTTC. It translates to CASSFAPQGLTHEQYF.

The chain is built from TRBV10-3 and TRBJ1-1, with D possibly matching TRBD1 (5 bases). V was pared by 4 bases and J by 5 bases, with 11 bases between. Germline V gene sequence: CDR1 ENHRY, CDR2 SYGVKD. CDR3 length: 13 residues. This chain's CDR3 is CAISVQGGTEAFF. In nucleotides, the CDR3 is TGTGCCATCAGTGTCCAGGGAGGAACTGAAGCTTTCTTT.

This sequence joins TRBV27 and TRBJ1-2; no clear D gene. With 4 bases removed from V and 2 bases from J, the gap between germline ends came to 14 bases. The CDR3 is made up of 15 amino acids. Germline V gives CDR1 MNHEY, CDR2 SMNVEV (reference sequence). CDR3: CASSYNYLLNYGYTF. The CDR3 DNA reads as TGTGCCAGCAGTTACAACTACCTGTTAAACTATGGCTACACCTTC.

In its sample, this clone was seen a few times. The chain recombines TRBV30 with TRBJ1-5; D perhaps matches TRBD1 (6 bases). The CDR3 contains 14 residues. V was trimmed by 4 bases and J by 9 bases, leaving 19 bases between them. Germline assignment: CDR1 GTSNPN and CDR2 SVGIG (reference sequence). CDR3 sequence: CAWTPRGGGRPQHF. CDR3 coding DNA: TGTGCCTGGACCCCTAGGGGGGGCGGGAGGCCCCAGCATTTT.

J is TRBJ1-5 and V is TRBV9; D not certain. Trimming took off 5 bases at V and 2 bases at J, with 14 bases between the two ends. Germline CDR1 reads SGDLS; CDR2 reads YYNGEE. The CDR3 runs to 15 residues. The CDR3 spells CASSIDWSRNQPQHF. CDR3 sequence (DNA): TGTGCCAGCAGTATAGATTGGTCGCGCAATCAGCCCCAGCATTTT.

This chain's CDR3 is CASKDPGLASNTGELFF. The CDR3 region has the DNA TGTGCCAGTAAGGACCCGGGACTAGCATCGAACACCGGGGAGCTGTTTTTT. The gene calls are TRBV19 and TRBJ2-2; 9 bases align to TRBD2. Germline trimming cut 7 bases from V and 0 bases from J; bases unmatched to any gene: 9. Looked up from germline, CDR1 is LNHDA and CDR2 is SQIVND (reference sequence). CDR3 length equals 17 residues.

The chain recombines TRBV19 with TRBJ2-3, with 7 nucleotides matching TRBD2. Trimming at V came to 6 bases and at J to 3 bases, leaving 6 bases not matched to a gene. CDR1 and CDR2 (germline): LNHDA, SQIVND (reference sequence). This CDR3 has 14 amino acids. CDR3 DNA sequence: TGTGCCAGTAGCGGACTAGTTGCAACAGATACGCAGTATTTT. Its translation is CASSGLVATDTQYF. The entire variable domain, with the rest obtained from reference TRBV19 and TRBJ2-3, is as follows: DGGITQSPKYLFRKEGQNVTLSCEQNLNHDAMYWYRQDPGQGLRLIYYSQIVNDFQKGDIAEGYSVSREKKESFPLTVTSAQKNPTAFYLCASSGLVATDTQYFGPGTRLTVL.

The chain joins TRBV12-3 or TRBV12-4 to TRBJ1-2, with D possibly being TRBD1 (6 bases). The V and J ends lost 3 bases and 6 bases respectively, with 11 bases between them. The CDR3 spans 13 residues. The CDR3 nucleotides read TGTGCCAGCAGTTTTACCCAGGGGAATGGCTACACCTTC. Residues: CASSFTQGNGYTF.

V is TRBV7-9 and J is TRBJ2-7, with D unclear. V lost 0 bases and J lost 7, with 13 bases in between. This CDR3 region has 14 residues. The germline gives CDR1 SEHNR, CDR2 FQNEAQ (reference sequence). The DNA for the CDR3 is TGTGCCAGCAGCTTAGCGTTGGGTGAGAGGGAGCAGTACTTC. It translates to CASSLALGEREQYF. Filled out from reference TRBV7-9 and TRBJ2-7, the complete variable domain reads DTGVSQNPRHKITKRGQNVTFRCDPISEHNRLYWYRQTLGQGPEFLTYFQNEAQLEKSRLLSDRFSAERPKGSFSTLEIQRTEQGDSAMYLCASSLALGEREQYFGPGTRLTVT.

The chain uses TRBV27 and TRBJ2-7; D gene uncertain. Germline assignment: CDR1 MNHEY and CDR2 SMNVEV (reference sequence). V was clipped by 5 bases and J by 2 bases, with 10 bases between them. The length of the CDR3 is 13 residues. CDR3 in amino acids: CASSDFRAYEQYF. In DNA form, the CDR3 reads TGTGCCAGCAGTGACTTCAGAGCCTACGAGCAGTACTTC.

This clone was recorded once. This chain links TRBV9 with TRBJ2-7; 10 nucleotides match TRBD1. This CDR3 is built from 14 residues. Germline lookup yields CDR1 SGDLS and CDR2 YYNGEE. V lost 0 bases, J lost 7 bases, and 4 bases stayed unmatched. The CDR3 is CASSVGTGGREQYF. The CDR3, as DNA: TGTGCCAGCAGCGTAGGGACAGGGGGAAGGGAGCAGTACTTC.

The chain combines TRBV2 with TRBJ2-3, with 10 bases fitting TRBD2. This CDR3 contains 15 residues. Looked up from germline, CDR1 is SNHLY and CDR2 is FYNNEI. The trim removed 5 bases at V and 4 bases at J, leaving 6 bases unmatched. CDR3 sequence reads: CASSPERGGPDTQYF. CDR3 sequence (DNA): TGTGCCAGCAGTCCCGAGCGGGGGGGCCCAGATACGCAGTATTTT.

The chain joins TRBV19 to TRBJ2-5; D possibly corresponds to TRBD2 (6 bases). CDR1 LNHDA and CDR2 SQIVND come from the germline V gene (reference sequence). Deletions cut 3 bases from V and 4 bases from J, with 9 bases between. The CDR3 runs to 13 residues. The CDR3 DNA reads TGTGCCAGTAGTATCGGGGGTGGAGAGACCCAGTACTTC. It is translated as CASSIGGGETQYF. The full variable domain, with the rest looked up from reference TRBV19 and TRBJ2-5, is DGGITQSPKYLFRKEGQNVTLSCEQNLNHDAMYWYRQDPGQGLRLIYYSQIVNDFQKGDIAEGYSVSREKKESFPLTVTSAQKNPTAFYLCASSIGGGETQYFGPGTRLLVL.

With respect to this clone: The sample holds other DNA sequences that translate to the same CDR3. The chain uses TRBV18 and TRBJ2-1; D is ambiguous. The V and J ends lost 3 bases and 5 bases respectively, with 2 bases between them. The CDR3 runs 11 residues. Germline lookup yields CDR1 KGHSH and CDR2 LQKENI. The CDR3 region is CASSPNNEQFF. In DNA form, the CDR3 reads TGTGCCAGCTCACCCAACAATGAGCAGTTCTTC.

The CDR3 sequence: CASRQGSDYGYTF. Here the CDR3 DNA reads TGTGCCAGCAGACAGGGTAGTGACTATGGCTACACCTTC. V is TRBV6-6 and J is TRBJ1-2; tentative D call: TRBD1 (6 bases). The CDR3 spans 13 residues. From germline, CDR1 is MNHNY and CDR2 SVGAGI (reference sequence). V lost 6 bases to trimming and J lost 3 bases, with 11 bases between them.

The chain has TRBV19 and TRBJ2-1; the match to TRBD2 covers 12 bases. The CDR3 contains 15 residues. CDR1 is LNHDA, CDR2 SQIVND, per germline (reference sequence). J gave up 6 bases and V 4 bases, and 4 bases lay outside the gene matches. This CDR3 is CASSRLAGVINEQFF. The CDR3 region has the DNA TGTGCCAGTAGTAGACTAGCGGGAGTTATCAATGAGCAGTTCTTC.

The chain carries TRBV30 and TRBJ1-3, with 8 bases identical to TRBD1. J lost 4 bases, V lost 3 bases, and 5 bases had no gene match. CDR3 length: 14 residues. Germline-derived CDR1 and CDR2 are GTSNPN and SVGIG (reference sequence). The CDR3 coding sequence is TGTGCCTGGAGCGAAAACAGGGGGGGAAACACCATATATTTT. It specifies CAWSENRGGNTIYF.